Listed below are T cell receptor beta chains from one sample, sequenced in a study of siplizumab effects on memory and regulatory T cells. Generated by immunoSEQ multiplex PCR, the TCRdb table keeps only in-frame clones and is missing some. The sample holds 99,000 or so clones, approximately 94% seen once. The sample taken for sequencing was CD4+ T cells sorted from blood. The origin of the receptors is a human donor in good health. CDR3s leave out the opening cysteine and the closing phenylalanine or tryptophan. Fields, in order: V gene, J gene, D gene, CDR3 protein. A D gene is named only where the DNA matches it firmly.

V: TRBV30; J: TRBJ1-1; D: NA; CDR3: AWKRKGRGNTEAF
V: TRBV6-5; J: TRBJ2-7; D: TRBD2; CDR3: ASRLGTSGSYEQY
V: TRBV7-3; J: TRBJ2-7; D: NA; CDR3: ASARKFPGQY
V: TRBV5-4; J: TRBJ2-1; D: NA; CDR3: ASSLGRLNEQF
V: TRBV5-4; J: TRBJ1-2; D: NA; CDR3: ASSLPQEVNYGYT
V: TRBV25-1; J: TRBJ2-7; D: NA; CDR3: ASSDGGHYEQY
V: TRBV27; J: TRBJ2-2; D: TRBD2; CDR3: ASSLSGLAGGPGTGELF
V: TRBV2; J: TRBJ1-3; D: TRBD1; CDR3: ASSDKDRGSNTIY
V: TRBV19; J: TRBJ2-5; D: TRBD2; CDR3: ASSRTSGNQETQY
V: TRBV7-9; J: TRBJ1-3; D: NA; CDR3: ASSLSGISGNTIY
V: TRBV10-3; J: TRBJ2-1; D: NA; CDR3: AISDWGGENEQF
V: TRBV6-1; J: TRBJ1-4; D: NA; CDR3: ASRPGTTNEKLF
V: TRBV29-1; J: TRBJ2-3; D: TRBD2; CDR3: SVGFLAGATSTDTQY
V: TRBV30; J: TRBJ1-2; D: NA; CDR3: AWSVLGRPNYGYT